Below are 11 T cell receptor beta chains sequenced from a single sample in a study of shared clonotypes between healthy human individuals. As defined, naive CD8 cells were CD45RO-negative and positively selected for CCR7, with terminally differentiated effector memory CD45RA+ cells excluded. Generated by immunoSEQ multiplex PCR, the TCRdb table keeps only in-frame clones and is missing some. Of 450,000 to 700,000 clones listed, roughly 95% are singletons. Sequencing was carried out using naive CD8+ T cells sorted from blood. These receptors were taken from a woman aged 25-40 years in good health.

The J gene is TRBJ2-3, the V gene TRBV6-5, with no clear D. Germline loops: CDR1 MNHEY, CDR2 SVGAGI. The CDR3 sequence is 12 residues long. Trimming left V 4 bases short and J 2 bases short, with 4 bases between. In nucleotides, the CDR3 is TGTGCCAGCAGTTTAAACACAGATACGCAGTATTTT. Its translation: CASSLNTDTQYF.

J is TRBJ2-7 and V is TRBV4-1; 9 nucleotides line up with TRBD1. This CDR3 has 18 amino acids. The V gene end was trimmed by 1 base and the J gene end by 6 bases; junction bases not matched to a gene: 16. Germline-derived CDR1 and CDR2 are MGHRA and YSYEKL. CDR3 sequence: CASSQGLLGQGRPGEQYF. In DNA, the CDR3 is TGCGCCAGCAGCCAAGGCCTACTGGGACAGGGAAGACCTGGCGAGCAGTACTTC.

The rearrangement uses TRBV13 and TRBJ2-4; 12 nucleotides match TRBD2. J gave up 0 bases and V 4 bases, and 13 bases lay outside the gene matches. This CDR3 has 20 amino acids. Germline values: CDR1 PRHDT, CDR2 FYEKMQ (reference sequence). The CDR3 region is CASSYRRLAGEGEAKNIQYF. In nucleotides, the CDR3 is TGTGCCAGCAGCTATAGGAGACTAGCGGGAGAGGGGGAAGCCAAAAACATTCAGTACTTC.

The chain is built from TRBV9 and TRBJ1-3, with TRBD1 as a possible D gene (5 bases). Germline V gene data show CDR1 as SGDLS and CDR2 as YYNGEE. The length of the CDR3 is 14 residues. Trimming removed 3 bases from V and 1 base from J, with 8 bases in between. CDR3 protein: CASSDGGSGNTIYF. The CDR3 bases are TGTGCCAGCAGCGACGGGGGTTCTGGAAACACCATATATTTT.

The rearrangement uses TRBV7-9 and TRBJ2-7, with D perhaps TRBD2 (6 bases). Germline lookup yields CDR1 SEHNR and CDR2 FQNEAQ (reference sequence). This CDR3 is built from 19 residues. Trimming pared 4 bases from V and 0 bases from J, leaving 25 bases between. The CDR3 spells CASSSPGGSLGPPSYEQYF. The CDR3 DNA follows: TGTGCCAGCAGCTCACCCGGAGGGTCGCTGGGTCCCCCCTCCTACGAGCAGTACTTC.

The chain uses TRBV27 and TRBJ2-3; 7 bases agree with TRBD2. This CDR3 is 15 amino acids long. V dropped 8 bases and J dropped 1; count of bases not matched to a gene: 9. Germline CDR1 reads MNHEY; CDR2 reads SMNVEV (reference sequence). This chain's CDR3 is CASARYAGGTDTQYF. In nucleotides, the CDR3 is TGTGCCAGCGCACGTTACGCGGGAGGCACAGATACGCAGTATTTT.

This sequence joins TRBV15 and TRBJ1-1, with TRBD1 identical over 8 bases. The CDR3 is made up of 15 amino acids. Unmatched junction bases numbered 5, after V lost 2 bases and J lost 3 bases. The V gene's germline CDR1 is LNHNV and CDR2 YYDKDF (reference sequence). The CDR3 DNA sequence: TGTGCCACCAGCAGACCCGACAGGGGCTACACTGAAGCTTTCTTT. Translated, it gives CATSRPDRGYTEAFF. Together with reference TRBV15 and TRBJ1-1, the CDR3 gives the full variable domain: DAMVIQNPRYQVTQFGKPVTLSCSQTLNHNVMYWYQQKSSQAPKLLFHYYDKDFNNEADTPDNFQSRRPNTSFCFLDIRSPGLGDTAMYLCATSRPDRGYTEAFFGQGTRLTVV.

The chain links TRBV29-1 to TRBJ2-5; 7 bases are a match to TRBD1. The J call may be mistaken, given a closer DNA end match to TRBJ2-7. The CDR3 covers 13 residues. Germline V gene sequence: CDR1 SQVTM, CDR2 ANQGSEA. CDR3 nucleotide sequence: TGCAGCGTTCGGGACAGCGATTCCTACGAGCAGTACTTC. Amino acid sequence: CSVRDSDSYEQYF.

The CDR3 protein is CASRSAGSAYEQYF. CDR3 sequence (DNA): TGCGCCAGCAGGTCTGCGGGGAGCGCCTACGAGCAGTACTTC. The J gene is TRBJ2-7, the V gene TRBV5-1; perhaps TRBD2 as D (6 bases). In germline, CDR1 is SGHRS, CDR2 YFSETQ. The CDR3 is made up of 14 amino acids. V lost 5 bases and J 2 bases, leaving 14 bases between the germline ends.

The chain joins TRBV6-1 to TRBJ1-1; no clear D. This CDR3 has 15 amino acids. The V gene lost 3 bases and the J gene lost 0 bases, with 11 bases spanning the gap. The germline gives CDR1 MNHNS, CDR2 SASEGT. CDR3 region: CASSENTLMNTEAFF. For the CDR3, the DNA is TGTGCCAGCAGTGAGAACACGCTCATGAACACTGAAGCTTTCTTT.

This chain links TRBV28 with TRBJ2-3, with D hard to call. Trimming removed 3 bases from V and 0 bases from J, with 13 bases in between. This CDR3 has 16 residues. Per germline, CDR1 MDHEN and CDR2 SYDVKM. The CDR3 sequence is CASSFGVSASTDTQYF. In DNA, the CDR3 is TGTGCCAGCAGTTTTGGGGTATCGGCTAGCACAGATACGCAGTATTTT. Full variable domain (outside the CDR3, taken from reference TRBV28 and TRBJ2-3): DVKVTQSSRYLVKRTGEKVFLECVQDMDHENMFWYRQDPGLGLRLIYFSYDVKMKEKGDIPEGYSVSREKKERFSLILESASTNQTSMYLCASSFGVSASTDTQYFGPGTRLTVL.